This T cell receptor beta chain derives from a study of CD8 T cells in Susac syndrome. The CDR3 is 14 amino acids. Germline CDR1 reads MNHEY; CDR2 reads SMNVEV (reference sequence). J was trimmed by 5 bases and V by 8 bases; bases with no gene match: 7. TCR beta sequencing was performed on blood CD8+ and CD4+ T cells. Controls matched for sex and age were healthy donors. After extraction with the RNeasy kit, about 0.5 to 1 ug of the RNA was reverse transcribed using random hexamers. A multiplex approach, immunoSEQ multiplex PCR, amplified TCR beta CDR3 across 54 Vbeta and 13 Jbeta. TCRdb redid the calling of the immunoSEQ multiplex PCR reads with MiXCR, one entry per CDR3 protein. In the table there are about 84,000 distinct CDR3 sequences, 85% to 95% of which are singletons.

This TCR came from a human donor in good health. This chain joins TRBV27 and TRBJ1-1; the match to TRBD1 covers 11 bases. The sample comprised CD8+ T cells from PBMCs. The CDR3 bases are TGTGCCAGCGGAAGGACAGGGGGCGCGACTGAAGCTTTCTTT. This codes for CASGRTGGATEAFF.